Detailed here is one T cell receptor (beta chain). TCRdb re-analysed the RT-PCR reads in MiXCR, keeping a single row per CDR3 protein. The table includes approximately 530,000 distinct CDR3 sequences, 13% detected once. The CDR3 has 15 residues. The germline V and J ends were trimmed by 5 bases and 5 bases, with 18 bases remaining between them. The data belong to a study of response to subunit inactivated influenza vaccine. The J gene is TRBJ2-5, the V gene TRBV12-3 or TRBV12-4, with a tentative D call TRBD2 (5 bases). The sample here was PBMCs from blood, taken roughly 48 days after vaccination. This receptor was identified in a man between 50 and 59 years old who received an inactivated influenza vaccine. The CDR3 DNA sequence: TGTGCCAGCAGTCTCCAATTAGGAGGAGCCGAGACCCAGTACTTC. The encoded protein is CASSLQLGGAETQYF.